The source of this T cell receptor (beta chain) is a study of T-cell memory formation after mild COVID-19. CDR3 length: 12 amino acids. The V and J ends lost 0 bases and 9 bases respectively, with 9 bases between them. CDR1 SQVTM and CDR2 ANQGSEA come from the germline V gene. TCRdb re-analysed the 5' RACE reads in MiXCR, keeping a single row per CDR3 protein. Of approximately 400,000 distinct CDR3 sequences listed, 20% to 25% are singletons. The V call is TRBV29-1, the J call TRBJ2-4; D unresolved. This receptor was identified in an adult woman who had mild COVID-19 (a few samples of this study predate the infection). Cell type and time point are not known. Sample: PBMCs or a T cell subset sorted from them (not recorded which). CDR3 in amino acids: CSVEEHPGIQYF. DNA of the CDR3: TGCAGCGTTGAAGAACATCCGGGCATTCAGTACTTC. The full variable domain, with the rest looked up from reference TRBV29-1 and TRBJ2-4, is SAVISQKPSRDICQRGTSLTIQCQVDSQVTMMFWYRQQPGQSLTLIATANQGSEATYESGFVIDKFPISRPNLTFSTLTVSNMSPEDSSIYLCSVEEHPGIQYFGAGTRLSVL.